This paragraph reports one TCR beta chain. It lacks a known antigen. The input lacks base qualities; no much larger clone sits a single base away. This entry is derived from a study of control samples from healthy donors and cancer patients (dated by TCRdb to the early 2020s). Library preparation used the immunoSEQ multiplex PCR assay. TCRdb stores this immuneACCESS table with in-frame sequences only. Part of the clones is absent; in the studies checked, under half of the shortfall reflects unresolved V genes, and no reason is known for the rest. The sample table records under 100,000 clones; roughly 93% of these occur just once. The biggest ten clones account for roughly 1.5% of the sample. The sample comprised blood. This clonotype was sampled from a woman in her thirties in good health.

The DNA sequence is given as TGTGCCAGCAGCTTGGACAGGTCTGACTATGGCTACACCTTC. It codes for CASSLDRSDYGYTF. This chain joins TRBV5-6 to TRBJ1-2; TRBD1 might be the D gene, on 5 matching bases. The CDR3 covers 14 residues, taking in both the cysteine and the phenylalanine. The only DNA kept is the CDR3, 42 bases in frame from the first base. CDR1 is given as SGHDT and CDR2 as YYEEEE, both from the germline V gene. At the junction V is shortened by 0 bases and J by 3 bases, with 9 bases in between.